One sample yielded the 24 T cell receptor beta chains listed below, sequenced in a study of Graves' ophthalmopathy and Graves' hyperthyroidism. Transcripts of RNA were the source for amplifying TCR beta CDR3 regions. First-round RT-PCR employed HTBI primers, with a second-round multiplex PCR after it. Each CDR3 protein gets one entry after TCRdb re-called the multiplex PCR reads with MiXCR. The sample lists about 740,000 distinct CDR3 sequences, approximately 40% occurring once. Sequencing was performed on peripheral blood. The source is an adult man with Graves' ophthalmopathy.

Concerning this clonotype: A read error may account for a junction end that differs from germline. V and J are TRBV29-1 and TRBJ2-2, with TRBD1 identical over 10 bases. The CDR3 runs to 15 residues. Germline V lookup: CDR1 SQVTM, CDR2 ANQGSEA. The chain's CDR3 is CASSLSGQGAGELFF. The CDR3 DNA follows: TGTGCCAGCAGCTTGTCCGGACAGGGGGCCGGGGAGCTGTTTTTT.

V gene TRBV12-3 or TRBV12-4 combines with J gene TRBJ2-7; 7 bases are a match to TRBD2. Losses at the gene ends were 3 bases for V and 5 bases for J; bases not matched to a gene: 7. This CDR3 has 14 amino acids. CDR3 DNA: TGTGCCAGCAGTTTCGTGGGGGGGAGCCACGAGCAGTACTTC. Translating it yields CASSFVGGSHEQYF.

The chain has TRBV12-3 or TRBV12-4 and TRBJ2-5; D not certain. V was cut by 3 bases and J by 2 bases, with 10 bases left in between. The CDR3 sequence is 14 residues long. The DNA for the CDR3 is TGTGCCAGCAGTTTTAGGCACCCACAAGAGACCCAGTACTTC. Amino acid sequence: CASSFRHPQETQYF.

The chain has TRBV5-1 and TRBJ1-3, with TRBD1 matching over 9 bases. This CDR3 is 16 amino acids long. The germline V gene encodes CDR1 SGHRS and CDR2 YFSETQ. The ends lost 8 bases at V and 4 bases at J; junction bases unmatched: 13. Written as DNA, the CDR3 is TGCGCCAGTTCCGGGACAGGGCTCTCTGCCGGAAACACCATATATTTT. Residues: CASSGTGLSAGNTIYF.

This clonotype was counted once. This chain uses TRBV29-1 with TRBJ1-2; the match to TRBD1 covers 12 bases. The CDR3 consists of 11 residues. CDR1 SQVTM and CDR2 ANQGSEA come from the germline V gene. The CDR3 nucleotides read TGCAGACGGGACAGGGGGCAAGGCTACACCTTC. Translated: CRRDRGQGYTF.

This chain joins TRBV5-6 and TRBJ2-2, with 13 bases lining up with TRBD2. Germline CDR1 SGHDT, CDR2 YYEEEE. The CDR3 loop spans 19 amino acids. J was trimmed by 6 bases and V by 4 bases; bases with no gene match: 15. CDR3 coding DNA: TGTGCCAGCAGCGATATACGACTAGCGGGAGGCCGAGGGCCCGGGGAGCTGTTTTTT. Its protein is CASSDIRLAGGRGPGELFF.

The chain employs TRBV29-1 and TRBJ2-7; D might be TRBD2 (5 bases). The germline V gene encodes CDR1 SQVTM and CDR2 ANQGSEA. The ends were cut back, 8 bases at V and 4 bases at J, with 12 bases in the middle. There are 11 residues in the CDR3. The CDR3: CSQVGGYEQYF. CDR3 in DNA: TGCAGCCAAGTGGGCGGGTACGAGCAGTACTTC.

The chain links TRBV15 to TRBJ1-2, with D unresolved. The CDR3 sequence is 14 residues long. The V end was cut by 11 bases, the J end by 1 base, with 17 bases between. Germline CDR1 LNHNV, CDR2 YYDKDF (reference sequence). The CDR3 protein is CAWSHGRINYGYTF. The DNA for the CDR3 is TGTGCCTGGAGTCACGGACGGATTAACTATGGCTACACCTTC.

This clonotype was seen at least ten times. The chain links TRBV12-3 or TRBV12-4 to TRBJ2-5; 8 nucleotides match TRBD1. The V gene end was trimmed by 5 bases and the J gene end by 3 bases; junction bases not matched to a gene: 5. The CDR3 is made up of 14 amino acids. The DNA of the CDR3 is TGTGCCAGCAGTACCGGGACAGGAGAAGAGACCCAGTACTTC. Translation: CASSTGTGEETQYF.

The rearrangement uses TRBV20-1 and TRBJ1-1; a weak D match, TRBD1 (5 bases). V dropped 5 bases and J dropped 0 bases, with 19 bases sitting between them. CDR3 length equals 16 residues. CDR1 is DFQATT, CDR2 SNEGSKA, per germline (reference sequence). Here the CDR3 reads CSAGFLRWGLNTEAFF. The CDR3 DNA reads as TGCAGTGCTGGGTTTTTGAGATGGGGACTGAACACTGAAGCTTTCTTT.

A word on this clonotype: The junction differs from germline at one of its ends, possibly a read error. This chain joins TRBV2 and TRBJ2-5, with 9 bases that match TRBD1. The CDR3 runs 14 residues. In germline, CDR1 is SNHLY, CDR2 FYNNEI. The CDR3 loop is CASRPGTGKEAQYF. CDR3 DNA: TGTGCCAGCAGACCCGGGACAGGGAAAGAGGCCCAGTACTTC.

V usage is TRBV11-1 and J usage is TRBJ1-2; 9 bases agree with TRBD1. Germline V gene sequence: CDR1 SGHAT, CDR2 FQDESV (reference sequence). The CDR3 runs 14 residues. V lost 5 bases to trimming and J lost 8 bases; unmatched junction nucleotides: 9. For the CDR3, the DNA is TGTGCCAGCAGCATTCCGGGACAGGGTGGAGGCTACACCTTC. This codes for CASSIPGQGGGYTF. The whole variable domain, remainder taken from reference TRBV11-1 and TRBJ1-2, is EAEVAQSPRYKITEKSQAVAFWCDPISGHATLYWYRQILGQGPELLVQFQDESVVDDSQLPKDRFSAERLKGVDSTLKIQPAELGDSAMYLCASSIPGQGGGYTFGSGTRLTVV.

This clonotype was counted only a few times. The chain employs TRBV5-4 and TRBJ2-5, with 7 positions matching TRBD1. Germline trimming cut 0 bases from V and 5 bases from J; bases unmatched to any gene: 10. This CDR3 contains 16 residues. The germline V gene has CDR1 SGHNT and CDR2 YYREEE (reference sequence). The CDR3 DNA sequence: TGTGCCAGCAGCTTGGGGGGGACAGCTACCGCCGAGACCCAGTACTTC. Amino acid sequence: CASSLGGTATAETQYF.

This clonotype was found a few times. The chain has TRBV12-3 or TRBV12-4 and TRBJ1-2; unclear D gene. The ends were cut back, 5 bases at V and 4 bases at J, with 5 bases in the middle. This CDR3 spans 11 amino acids. In DNA form, the CDR3 reads TGTGCCAGCAGTCAGGCCTATGGCTACACCTTC. Translation: CASSQAYGYTF.

The J gene is TRBJ2-5, the V gene TRBV14; TRBD2 aligns across 9 bases. Trimming took 1 base from V and 7 from J; bases not matched to a gene: 7. The CDR3 runs to 15 residues. Germline CDR1 is SGHDN and CDR2 is FVKESK. CDR3 sequence reads: CASSQVAGGSGTQYF. The CDR3, as DNA: TGTGCCAGCAGCCAAGTTGCGGGAGGGTCCGGGACCCAGTACTTC.

A few counts support this clonotype. This CDR3 reads CASSQGTLGYEQYF. The CDR3 DNA reads TGTGCCAGCAGCCAAGGAACCCTGGGGTACGAGCAGTACTTC. V is TRBV7-9 and J is TRBJ2-7; no reliable D call. CDR3 length: 14 amino acids. CDR1 SEHNR and CDR2 FQNEAQ come from the germline V gene (reference sequence). V was trimmed by 5 bases and J by 4 bases, leaving 15 bases between them.

A word on this clonotype: This may be a read error: a much more frequent sequence differs by one nucleotide. V is TRBV2 and J is TRBJ1-1, with a tentative D call TRBD1 (6 bases). Germline V gene data show CDR1 as SNHLY and CDR2 as FYNNEI. The CDR3 contains 11 residues. Trimming shortened V by 3 bases and J by 11 bases, and 10 bases separated the two germline ends. The CDR3, as DNA: TGTGCCAGCAGTGAGACAGGTACCGCTTTCTTT. It codes for CASSETGTAFF. Supplemented by reference TRBV2 and TRBJ1-1, the full variable domain reads EPEVTQTPSHQVTQMGQEVILRCVPISNHLYFYWYRQILGQKVEFLVSFYNNEISEKSEIFDDQFSVERPDGSNFTLKIRSTKLEDSAMYFCASSETGTAFFGQGTRLTVV.

The rearrangement links TRBV7-2 to TRBJ2-7, with 10 bases identical to TRBD2. Germline values: CDR1 SGHTA, CDR2 FQGNSA. The V gene end was trimmed by 5 bases and the J gene end by 4 bases; junction bases not matched to a gene: 14. The CDR3 consists of 17 residues. CDR3 residues: CASSLRNPSGGLYEQYF. CDR3 nucleotides: TGTGCCAGCAGCCTTAGAAACCCTAGCGGGGGTTTGTACGAGCAGTACTTC.

Concerning this clonotype itself: At one boundary the junction diverges from the germline segment, which might be a read error. V usage is TRBV10-3 and J usage is TRBJ1-5; D perhaps matches TRBD1 (6 bases). Germline V CDR1 and CDR2: ENHRY, SYGVKD. The CDR3 is 19 residues long. CDR3 DNA: TGTGCCAGCAGTCGCCGGGACACGGGCGATAGGAGGTACAATCAGCCCCAGCATTTT. It translates to CASSRRDTGDRRYNQPQHF.

In this sample, this clonotype turned up many times. The chain recombines TRBV11-2 with TRBJ2-5; a weak D match, TRBD1 (5 bases). V shed 4 bases and J shed 7 bases, with 16 bases lying between them. Germline-derived CDR1 and CDR2 are SGHAT and FQNNGV. CDR3 length: 14 residues. The CDR3 sequence: CASSSLTARGTQYF. The CDR3 DNA reads TGTGCCAGCAGCTCCCTGACAGCACGAGGGACCCAGTACTTC.

This clonotype appeared many times. This chain connects TRBV12-3 or TRBV12-4 to TRBJ1-5; weak D call: TRBD1 (5 bases). There are 14 residues in the CDR3. V lost 5 bases to trimming and J lost 6 bases, with 14 bases between them. CDR3 DNA sequence: TGTGCCAGCAGTCCCAGGACCGGGGCTCAGCCCCAGCATTTT. Protein: CASSPRTGAQPQHF.

This rearrangement joins TRBV10-3 to TRBJ1-6; weak D call: TRBD1 (6 bases). V dropped 6 bases and J dropped 9 bases, with 9 bases sitting between them. Per the germline V gene, CDR1 is ENHRY and CDR2 is SYGVKD. CDR3 size: 12 residues. CDR3 in amino acids: CAIREGGSPLHF. The CDR3 DNA sequence: TGTGCCATCAGAGAGGGGGGTTCACCCCTCCACTTT.

V usage is TRBV20-1 and J usage is TRBJ2-5; 7 bases map to TRBD2. The CDR3 is made up of 14 amino acids. Germline CDR1 reads DFQATT; CDR2 reads SNEGSKA (reference sequence). The V gene end was trimmed by 5 bases and the J gene end by 1 base; junction bases not matched to a gene: 7. The chain's CDR3 is CSAHLAVVQETQYF. The CDR3 DNA reads TGCAGTGCTCACCTAGCGGTAGTCCAAGAGACCCAGTACTTC.

J is TRBJ1-3 and V is TRBV7-9; D not certain. In germline, CDR1 is SEHNR, CDR2 FQNEAQ (reference sequence). The CDR3 runs to 11 residues. Trimming took off 2 bases at V and 8 bases at J, with 4 bases between the two ends. CDR3: CASSLTYTIYF. For the CDR3, the DNA is TGTGCCAGCAGCTTAACGTACACCATATATTTT. The variable domain in full, with the rest retrieved from reference TRBV7-9 and TRBJ1-3, is DTGVSQNPRHKITKRGQNVTFRCDPISEHNRLYWYRQTLGQGPEFLTYFQNEAQLEKSRLLSDRFSAERPKGSFSTLEIQRTEQGDSAMYLCASSLTYTIYFGEGSWLTVV.